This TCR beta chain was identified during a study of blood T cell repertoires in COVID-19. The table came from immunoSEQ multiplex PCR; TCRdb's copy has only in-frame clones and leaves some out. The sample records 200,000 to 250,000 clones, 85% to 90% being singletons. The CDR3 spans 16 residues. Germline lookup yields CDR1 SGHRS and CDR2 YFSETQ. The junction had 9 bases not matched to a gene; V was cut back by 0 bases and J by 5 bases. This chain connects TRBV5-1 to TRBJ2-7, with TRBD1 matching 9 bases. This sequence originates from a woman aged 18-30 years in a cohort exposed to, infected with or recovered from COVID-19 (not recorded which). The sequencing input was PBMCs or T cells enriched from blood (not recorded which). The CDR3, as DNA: TGCGCCAGCAGCTTGGCCTCGAGGGGACAGGGACACGAGCAGTACTTC. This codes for CASSLASRGQGHEQYF.